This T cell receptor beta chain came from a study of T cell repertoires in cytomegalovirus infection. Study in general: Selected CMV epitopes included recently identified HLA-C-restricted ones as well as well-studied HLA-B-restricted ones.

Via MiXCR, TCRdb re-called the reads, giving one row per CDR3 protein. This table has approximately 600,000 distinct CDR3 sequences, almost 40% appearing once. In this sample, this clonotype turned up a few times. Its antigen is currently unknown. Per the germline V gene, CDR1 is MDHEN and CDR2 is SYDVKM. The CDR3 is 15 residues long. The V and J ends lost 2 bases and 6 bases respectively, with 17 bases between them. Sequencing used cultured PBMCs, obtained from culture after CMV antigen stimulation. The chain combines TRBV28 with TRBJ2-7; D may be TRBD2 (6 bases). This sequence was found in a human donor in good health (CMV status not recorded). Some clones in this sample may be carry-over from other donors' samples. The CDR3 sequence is CASSLAGQGYREQYF. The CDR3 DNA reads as TGTGCCAGCAGTTTAGCGGGGCAGGGTTATCGCGAGCAGTACTTC.